Following are 21 T cell receptor beta chains from one sample sequenced in a study of blood T cell repertoires in COVID-19. Libraries were prepared by immunoSEQ multiplex PCR; TCRdb keeps only in-frame clonotypes and omits some of them. The sample records some 230,000 clones, 65% to 90% being singletons. What was sequenced was peripheral blood. These receptors were obtained from a woman in her 50s with acute or convalescent COVID-19.

J is TRBJ2-2 and V is TRBV28; weak D call: TRBD2 (5 bases). Germline V gene lookup returns CDR1 MDHEN and CDR2 SYDVKM. The CDR3 has 15 amino acids. Trimming pared 3 bases from V and 0 bases from J, leaving 8 bases between. As DNA, the CDR3 is TGTGCCAGCAGTTTCCCGACTACGAACACCGGGGAGCTGTTTTTT. It is translated as CASSFPTTNTGELFF.

The genes are TRBV6-5 and TRBJ1-2; D is unclear. V was pared by 8 bases and J by 7 bases, with 11 bases between. Germline V gives CDR1 MNHEY, CDR2 SVGAGI. The CDR3 extends over 11 amino acids. This CDR3 is CASYSVPGYTF. CDR3 sequence (DNA): TGTGCCAGCTACTCCGTTCCTGGCTACACCTTC.

The V and J genes are TRBV2 and TRBJ2-5, with TRBD1 matching 12 bases. This CDR3 has 15 residues. Germline CDR1 reads SNHLY; CDR2 reads FYNNEI. V was pared by 6 bases and J by 1 base, with 3 bases of the junction left unmatched. The CDR3 DNA reads TGTGCCAGCAGGGGGGACAGGGGGCTCCAAGAGACCCAGTACTTC. Translated, it gives CASRGDRGLQETQYF.

This clone has just a few counts. The chain uses TRBV3-1 (or the pseudogene TRBV3-2) and TRBJ1-6; 9 bases are shared with TRBD1. CDR1 is LGHDT and CDR2 is YNNKEL in the germline V gene (reference sequence). The CDR3 extends over 16 amino acids. V dropped 4 bases and J dropped 7; count of bases not matched to a gene: 8. The CDR3 region is CASSRQQGAGNSPLHF. In nucleotides, the CDR3 is TGTGCCAGCAGCCGCCAACAGGGGGCGGGAAATTCACCCCTCCACTTT.

The genes are TRBV27 and TRBJ1-1; D is ambiguous. Trimming removed 0 bases at V and 6 bases at J, with 14 bases between. The germline V gene encodes CDR1 MNHEY and CDR2 SMNVEV (reference sequence). The length of the CDR3 is 15 residues. CDR3 in DNA: TGTGCCAGCAGTTTATCCCAAACAGATTTGGCTGAAGCTTTCTTT. Translated, it gives CASSLSQTDLAEAFF.

The V call is TRBV10-3, the J call TRBJ2-3; D may be TRBD1 (5 bases). This CDR3 has 13 residues. Trimming cost V 7 bases and J 4 bases, with 12 bases left between them. Germline V gene sequence: CDR1 ENHRY, CDR2 SYGVKD. The CDR3 is CAIKGASADTQYF. DNA of the CDR3: TGTGCCATCAAAGGGGCGTCCGCAGATACGCAGTATTTT.

The chain employs TRBV4-1 and TRBJ2-7, with 9 bases matching TRBD2. CDR1 and CDR2 (germline): MGHRA, YSYEKL. The V gene end was trimmed by 1 base and the J gene end by 3 bases; junction bases not matched to a gene: 4. This CDR3 has 15 residues. The CDR3: CASSQASSGDYEQYF. The CDR3 bases are TGCGCCAGCAGCCAAGCTTCTAGCGGGGACTACGAGCAGTACTTC.

This clone has only a few counts. The chain recombines TRBV4-1 with TRBJ1-5, with 7 bases aligning to TRBD1. Germline loops: CDR1 MGHRA, CDR2 YSYEKL. The CDR3 runs 15 residues. J was trimmed by 2 bases and V by 1 base; bases with no gene match: 2. The CDR3 protein is CASSQGDRRNQPQHF. CDR3 in DNA: TGCGCCAGCAGCCAAGGGGACAGACGCAATCAGCCCCAGCATTTT.

V and J are TRBV5-1 and TRBJ1-5; tentative D call: TRBD1 (6 bases). Germline CDR1 is SGHRS and CDR2 is YFSETQ. The CDR3 sequence is 15 residues long. V was trimmed by 4 bases and J by 7 bases, leaving 18 bases between them. The CDR3 reads CASSEQGWMEQPQHF. In DNA, the CDR3 is TGCGCCAGCAGCGAACAGGGATGGATGGAGCAGCCCCAGCATTTT.

The DNA of the CDR3 is TGTGCCAGCAGCGTAGGGCAGGGTAAAAGCGAGCAGTACTTC. Translated, it gives CASSVGQGKSEQYF. The rearrangement links TRBV9 to TRBJ2-7; tentative D call: TRBD1 (5 bases). Germline V lookup: CDR1 SGDLS, CDR2 YYNGEE. Trimming stripped 0 bases from V and 6 bases from J, with 13 bases between. The CDR3 extends over 14 amino acids.

The J gene is TRBJ2-7, the V gene TRBV27; D possibly corresponds to TRBD2 (5 bases). The CDR3 spans 16 residues. Germline loops: CDR1 MNHEY, CDR2 SMNVEV (reference sequence). The V and J ends lost 2 bases and 3 bases respectively, with 17 bases between them. The DNA for the CDR3 is TGTGCCAGCAGTTTACTGTCGGGGTCCGGGTTCTACGAGCAGTACTTC. This sequence encodes CASSLLSGSGFYEQYF.

The J gene is TRBJ2-5, the V gene TRBV5-1, with TRBD2 matching 11 bases. There are 15 residues in the CDR3. V was clipped by 6 bases and J by 5 bases; unmatched bases: 9. Per the germline V gene, CDR1 is SGHRS and CDR2 is YFSETQ. The CDR3 DNA reads as TGCGCCAGCACCAATAGCGGGGGGGCCGAGGAGACCCAGTACTTC. Its translation: CASTNSGGAEETQYF.

The chain combines TRBV5-8 with TRBJ2-1; the match to TRBD2 covers 7 bases. Trimming at V came to 10 bases and at J to 1 base, leaving 11 bases not matched to a gene. CDR1 and CDR2 from the germline V gene are SGHTS and YDEGEE. This CDR3 spans 15 amino acids. This chain's CDR3 is CAVSSGTRSYNEQFF. Here the CDR3 DNA reads TGTGCCGTGTCTAGCGGAACACGATCCTACAATGAGCAGTTCTTC.

The CDR3 reads CASSPQDSYEQYF. The CDR3 DNA reads as TGTGCCAGCAGCCCGCAGGATTCCTACGAGCAGTACTTC. V is TRBV5-4 and J is TRBJ2-7, with D unresolved. The CDR3 is 13 amino acids. Germline V lookup: CDR1 SGHNT, CDR2 YYREEE (reference sequence). V gave up 4 bases and J gave up 1 base, with 9 bases separating them.

In DNA, the CDR3 is TGTGCCACCTCAAAGGGGACAGATACGCAGTATTTT. It codes for CATSKGTDTQYF. The rearrangement joins TRBV24-1 to TRBJ2-3, with D maybe TRBD1 (5 bases). Looked up from germline, CDR1 is KGHDR and CDR2 is SFDVKD. The CDR3 consists of 12 residues. Trimming pared 9 bases from V and 3 bases from J, leaving 9 bases between.

The gene calls are TRBV6-4 and TRBJ2-3; TRBD1 matches at 7 bases. Germline loops: CDR1 MRHNA, CDR2 SNTAGT. With 8 bases clipped from V and 0 bases from J, the junction kept 5 bases outside the gene matches. The CDR3 spans 14 residues. The CDR3 reads CASSRDRSTDTQYF. CDR3 in DNA: TGTGCCAGCTCTAGGGACAGAAGCACAGATACGCAGTATTTT.

The CDR3 DNA follows: TGTGCCTCCTATGACTCCTTTTACAATGAGCAGTTCTTC. Translation: CASYDSFYNEQFF. The genes are TRBV30 and TRBJ2-1; D not certain. The CDR3 has 13 residues. V lost 7 bases and J lost 4, with 14 bases in between. CDR1 is GTSNPN, CDR2 SVGIG, per germline (reference sequence). The whole variable domain, remainder taken from reference TRBV30 and TRBJ2-1, is SQTIHQWPATLVQPVGSPLSLECTVEGTSNPNLYWYRQAAGRGLQLLFYSVGIGQISSEVPQNLSASRPQDRQFILSSKKLLLSDSGFYLCASYDSFYNEQFFGPGTRLTVL.

V and J are TRBV11-2 and TRBJ1-1, with D perhaps TRBD1 (6 bases). The CDR3 length is 14 residues. Per germline, CDR1 SGHAT and CDR2 FQNNGV. The ends were cut back, 7 bases at V and 1 base at J, with 13 bases in the middle. Here the CDR3 reads CASTVGAWNTEAFF. In nucleotides, the CDR3 is TGTGCCAGCACCGTGGGGGCATGGAACACTGAAGCTTTCTTT. Complete variable domain (other parts from reference TRBV11-2 and TRBJ1-1): EAGVAQSPRYKIIEKRQSVAFWCNPISGHATLYWYQQILGQGPKLLIQFQNNGVVDDSQLPKDRFSAERLKGVDSTLKIQPAKLEDSAVYLCASTVGAWNTEAFFGQGTRLTVV.

This chain uses TRBV30 with TRBJ1-2; D might be TRBD1 (5 bases). This CDR3 spans 17 amino acids. Germline V gene lookup returns CDR1 GTSNPN and CDR2 SVGIG (reference sequence). Trimming shortened V by 0 bases and J by 0 bases, and 17 bases separated the two germline ends. The CDR3 coding sequence is TGTGCCTGGAGTGTTGGGGCGCAGAGAGAAACTAACTATGGCTACACCTTC. Translation gives CAWSVGAQRETNYGYTF.

The V gene is TRBV5-1, the J gene TRBJ1-1; 9 nucleotides align to TRBD1. The germline CDR1 and CDR2 sequences are SGHRS and YFSETQ. This CDR3 region has 15 residues. V gave up 4 bases and J gave up 3 bases; unmatched junction bases: 7. The CDR3 DNA follows: TGCGCCAGCAGCCCGGCCGGGACAGGGTACACTGAAGCTTTCTTT. Amino acid sequence: CASSPAGTGYTEAFF.

This chain links TRBV10-2 with TRBJ1-1; D gene ambiguous. Germline values: CDR1 WSHSY, CDR2 SAAADI. V was clipped by 2 bases and J by 1 base, with 8 bases between them. The CDR3 has 14 residues. Here the CDR3 DNA reads TGCGCCAGCAGTGAGGGAGGACCGAACACTGAAGCTTTCTTT. Its protein product is CASSEGGPNTEAFF.